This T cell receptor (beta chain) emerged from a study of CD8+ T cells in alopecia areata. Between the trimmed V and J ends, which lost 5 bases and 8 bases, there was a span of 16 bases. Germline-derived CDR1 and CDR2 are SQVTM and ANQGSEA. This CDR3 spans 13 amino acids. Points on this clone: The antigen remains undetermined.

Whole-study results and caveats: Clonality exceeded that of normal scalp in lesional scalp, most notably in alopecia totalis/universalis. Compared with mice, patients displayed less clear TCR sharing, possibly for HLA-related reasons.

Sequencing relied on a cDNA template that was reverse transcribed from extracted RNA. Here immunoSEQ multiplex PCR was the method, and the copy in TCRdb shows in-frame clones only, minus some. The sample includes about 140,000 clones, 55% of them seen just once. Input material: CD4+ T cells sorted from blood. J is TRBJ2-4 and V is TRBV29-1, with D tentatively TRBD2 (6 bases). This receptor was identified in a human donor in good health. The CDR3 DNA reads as TGCAGCGTTCACGTTCGTTCGGGAGACATTCAGTACTTC. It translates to CSVHVRSGDIQYF. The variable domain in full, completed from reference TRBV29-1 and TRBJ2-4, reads SAVISQKPSRDICQRGTSLTIQCQVDSQVTMMFWYRQQPGQSLTLIATANQGSEATYESGFVIDKFPISRPNLTFSTLTVSNMSPEDSSIYLCSVHVRSGDIQYFGAGTRLSVL.